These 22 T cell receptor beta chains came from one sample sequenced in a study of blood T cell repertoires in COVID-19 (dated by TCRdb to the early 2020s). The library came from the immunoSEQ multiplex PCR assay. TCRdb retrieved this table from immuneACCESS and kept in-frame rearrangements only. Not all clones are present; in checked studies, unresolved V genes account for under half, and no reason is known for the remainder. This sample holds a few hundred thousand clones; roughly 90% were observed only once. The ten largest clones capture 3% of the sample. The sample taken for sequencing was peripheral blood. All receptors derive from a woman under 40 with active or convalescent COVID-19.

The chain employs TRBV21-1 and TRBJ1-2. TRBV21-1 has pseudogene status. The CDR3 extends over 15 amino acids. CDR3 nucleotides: TGTGCCAGCAGCAAAGGTCCGCGTTTGAGATATGGCTACACCTTC. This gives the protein CASSKGPRLRYGYTF.

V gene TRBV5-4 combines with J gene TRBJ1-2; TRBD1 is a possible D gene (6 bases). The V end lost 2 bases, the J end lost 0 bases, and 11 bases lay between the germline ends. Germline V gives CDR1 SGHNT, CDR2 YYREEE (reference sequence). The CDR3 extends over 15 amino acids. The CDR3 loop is CASSLSGTPNYGYTF. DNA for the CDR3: TGTGCCAGCAGCTTATCTGGGACACCTAACTATGGCTACACCTTC.

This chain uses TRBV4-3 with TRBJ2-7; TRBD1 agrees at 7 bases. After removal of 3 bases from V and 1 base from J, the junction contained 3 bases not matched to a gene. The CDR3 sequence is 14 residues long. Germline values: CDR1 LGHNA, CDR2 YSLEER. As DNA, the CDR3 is TGCGCCAGCAGCCAGGTCAGGGGGTCCTACGAGCAGTACTTC. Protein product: CASSQVRGSYEQYF.

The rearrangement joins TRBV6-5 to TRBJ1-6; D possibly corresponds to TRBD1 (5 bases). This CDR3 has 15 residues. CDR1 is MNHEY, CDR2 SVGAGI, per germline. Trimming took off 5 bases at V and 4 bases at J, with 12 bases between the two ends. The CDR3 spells CASSPVRDYNSPLHF. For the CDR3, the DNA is TGTGCCAGCAGTCCCGTCAGGGATTATAATTCACCCCTCCACTTT.

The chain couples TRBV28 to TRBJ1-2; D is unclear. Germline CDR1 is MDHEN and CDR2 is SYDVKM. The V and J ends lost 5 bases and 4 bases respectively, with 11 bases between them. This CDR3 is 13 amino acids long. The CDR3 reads CASSPLVGYGYTF. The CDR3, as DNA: TGTGCCAGCAGTCCCCTCGTCGGCTATGGCTACACCTTC.

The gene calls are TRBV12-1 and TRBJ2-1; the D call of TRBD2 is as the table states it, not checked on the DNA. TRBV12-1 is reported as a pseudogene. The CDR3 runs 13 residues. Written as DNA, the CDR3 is TGTGCCAGCTCTACCGGGTCTTACAATGAGCAGTTCTTC. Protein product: CASSTGSYNEQFF.

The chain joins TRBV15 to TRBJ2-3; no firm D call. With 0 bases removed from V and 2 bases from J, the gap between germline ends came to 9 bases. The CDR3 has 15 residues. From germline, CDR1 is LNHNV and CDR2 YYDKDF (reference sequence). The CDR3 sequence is CATSRDTRVTDTQYF. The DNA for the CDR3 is TGTGCCACCAGCAGAGATACCCGGGTCACAGATACGCAGTATTTT.

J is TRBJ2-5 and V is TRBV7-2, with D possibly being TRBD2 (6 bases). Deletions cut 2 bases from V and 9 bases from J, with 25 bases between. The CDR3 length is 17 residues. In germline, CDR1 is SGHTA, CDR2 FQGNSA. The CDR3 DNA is TGTGCCAGCAGCTTAAAGGCCGGAGGACTACCGTCTGGGGCCCAGTACTTC. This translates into CASSLKAGGLPSGAQYF.

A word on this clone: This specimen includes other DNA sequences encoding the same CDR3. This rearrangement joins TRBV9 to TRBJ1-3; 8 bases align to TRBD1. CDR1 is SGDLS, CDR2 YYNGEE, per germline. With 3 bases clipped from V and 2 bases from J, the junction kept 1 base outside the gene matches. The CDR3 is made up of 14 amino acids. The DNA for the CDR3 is TGTGCCAGCAGCGGGACAGGGACTGGAAACACCATATATTTT. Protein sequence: CASSGTGTGNTIYF. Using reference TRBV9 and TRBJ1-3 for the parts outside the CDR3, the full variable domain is DSGVTQTPKHLITATGQRVTLRCSPRSGDLSVYWYQQSLDQGLQFLIQYYNGEERAKGNILERFSAQQFPDLHSELNLSSLELGDSALYFCASSGTGTGNTIYFGEGSWLTVV.

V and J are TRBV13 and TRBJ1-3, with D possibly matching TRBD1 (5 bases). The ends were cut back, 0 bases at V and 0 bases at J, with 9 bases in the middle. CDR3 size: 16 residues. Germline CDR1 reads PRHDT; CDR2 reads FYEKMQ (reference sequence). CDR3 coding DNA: TGTGCCAGCAGCTTAGGCAGAAGGGGCTCTGGAAACACCATATATTTT. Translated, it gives CASSLGRRGSGNTIYF.

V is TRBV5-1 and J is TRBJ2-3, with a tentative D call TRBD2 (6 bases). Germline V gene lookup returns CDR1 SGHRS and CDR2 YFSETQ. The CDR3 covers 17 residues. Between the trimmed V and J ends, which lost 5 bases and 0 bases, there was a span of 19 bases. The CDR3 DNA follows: TGCGCCAGCAGGGCCCCTCCCCGCGGGACTAGCACAGATACGCAGTATTTT. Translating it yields CASRAPPRGTSTDTQYF.

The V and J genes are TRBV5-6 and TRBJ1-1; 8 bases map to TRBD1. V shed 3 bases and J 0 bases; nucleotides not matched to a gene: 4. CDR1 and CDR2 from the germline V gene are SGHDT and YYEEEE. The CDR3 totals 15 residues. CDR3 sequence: CASSSGTGLNTEAFF. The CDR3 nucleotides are TGTGCCAGCAGCTCTGGGACAGGCTTGAACACTGAAGCTTTCTTT.

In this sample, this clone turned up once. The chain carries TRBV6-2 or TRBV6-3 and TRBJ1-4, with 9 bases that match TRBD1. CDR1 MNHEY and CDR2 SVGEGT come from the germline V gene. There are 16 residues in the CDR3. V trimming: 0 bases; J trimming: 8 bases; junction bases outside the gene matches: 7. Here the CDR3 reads CASSYSERTGDEKLFF. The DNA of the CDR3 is TGTGCCAGCAGTTACTCAGAACGGACAGGGGACGAAAAACTGTTTTTT.

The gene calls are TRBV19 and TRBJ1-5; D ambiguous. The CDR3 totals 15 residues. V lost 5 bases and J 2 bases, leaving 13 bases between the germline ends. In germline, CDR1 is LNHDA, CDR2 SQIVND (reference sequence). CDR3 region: CASSLVADGNQPQHF. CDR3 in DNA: TGTGCCAGTAGTCTGGTAGCGGACGGCAATCAGCCCCAGCATTTT.

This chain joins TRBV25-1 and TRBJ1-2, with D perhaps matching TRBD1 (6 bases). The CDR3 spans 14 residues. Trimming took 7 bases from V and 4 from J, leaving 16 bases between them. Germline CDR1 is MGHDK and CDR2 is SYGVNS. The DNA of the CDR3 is TGTGCCAGCACCTGGGGGCCAGGGCGCTATGGCTACACCTTC. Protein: CASTWGPGRYGYTF.

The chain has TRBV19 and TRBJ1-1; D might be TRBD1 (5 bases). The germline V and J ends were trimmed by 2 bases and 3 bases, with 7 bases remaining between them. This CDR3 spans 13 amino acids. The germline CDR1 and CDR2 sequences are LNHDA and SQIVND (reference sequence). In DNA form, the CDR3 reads TGTGCCAGTAGTATATCGGGGGACACTGAAGCTTTCTTT. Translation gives CASSISGDTEAFF.

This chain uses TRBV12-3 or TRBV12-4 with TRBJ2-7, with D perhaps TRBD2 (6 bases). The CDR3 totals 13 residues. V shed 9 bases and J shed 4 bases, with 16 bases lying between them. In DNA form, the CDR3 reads TGTGCCAGTGCGGATCGGGGGTTATACGAGCAGTACTTC. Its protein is CASADRGLYEQYF.

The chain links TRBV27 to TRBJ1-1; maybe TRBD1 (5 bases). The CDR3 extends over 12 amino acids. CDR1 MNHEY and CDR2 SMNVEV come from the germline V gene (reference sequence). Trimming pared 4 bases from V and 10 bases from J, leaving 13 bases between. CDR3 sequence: CASSSVGRRAFF. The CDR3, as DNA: TGTGCCAGCAGTTCTGTGGGGCGCCGAGCTTTCTTT.

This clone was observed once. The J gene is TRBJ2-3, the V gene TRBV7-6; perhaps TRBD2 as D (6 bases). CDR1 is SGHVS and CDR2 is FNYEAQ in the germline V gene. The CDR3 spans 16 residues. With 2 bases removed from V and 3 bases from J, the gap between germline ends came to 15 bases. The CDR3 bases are TGTGCCAGCAGCTTAACTAGCCCCGGGGTGACAGATACGCAGTATTTT. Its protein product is CASSLTSPGVTDTQYF.

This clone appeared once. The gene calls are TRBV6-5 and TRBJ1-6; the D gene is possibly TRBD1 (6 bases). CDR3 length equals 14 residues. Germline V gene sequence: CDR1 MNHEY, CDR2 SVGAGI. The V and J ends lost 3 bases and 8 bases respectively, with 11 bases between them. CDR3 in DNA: TGTGCCAGCAGTTATCTGGCAGGGGATTCACCCCTCCACTTT. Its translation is CASSYLAGDSPLHF.

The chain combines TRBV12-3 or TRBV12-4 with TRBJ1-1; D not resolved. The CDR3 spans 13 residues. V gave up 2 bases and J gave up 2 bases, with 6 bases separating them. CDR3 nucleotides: TGTGCCAGCAGTTTAAGGAGAAACACTGAAGCTTTCTTT. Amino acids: CASSLRRNTEAFF.

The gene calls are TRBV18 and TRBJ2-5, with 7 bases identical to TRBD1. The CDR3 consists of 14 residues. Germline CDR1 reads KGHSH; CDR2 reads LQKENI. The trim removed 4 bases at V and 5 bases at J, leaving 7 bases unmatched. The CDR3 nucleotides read TGTGCCAGCTCACGGGACAGAGGTGGGGAGACCCAGTACTTC. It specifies CASSRDRGGETQYF.